The rows below give T cell receptor beta chains drawn from one sample of a study of blood T cell repertoires in COVID-19. Method: immunoSEQ multiplex PCR; TCRdb's copy keeps in-frame clones and lacks some. Here the sample spans some 390,000 clones, 85% to 90% being singletons. The sample consisted of PBMCs or T cells enriched from blood (not recorded which). The receptors were gathered from a man aged 25-40 years who had recovered from COVID-19. Each CDR3 is given with its conserved first and last residue. A D gene is named only where the DNA matches it firmly. Rows may omit the clone size; those that give it use once, few, many or a size class.

TRBD1	TRBV19	NA	TRBJ1-5	TGTGCCAGTCACCGGGACAGGGGGGACAATCAGCCCCAGCATTTT	CASHRDRGDNQPQHF
NA	TRBV11-2	NA	TRBJ2-1	TGTGCCAGCAGCAAACGGAGGGGGCCCTACAATGAGCAGTTCTTC	CASSKRRGPYNEQFF
TRBD2	TRBV7-8	NA	TRBJ2-5	TGTGCCAGCAGCGCCTCTAGCGGGCAAGAGACCCAGTACTTC	CASSASSGQETQYF
NA	TRBV4-1	NA	TRBJ2-2	TGCGCCAGCAGCCACCGGGACACCTCTCGAACCACCGGGGAGCTGTTTTTT	CASSHRDTSRTTGELFF
TRBD1	TRBV24-1	NA	TRBJ1-1	TGTGCCACCAGAGAGCAGGGGGCCACTGAAGCTTTCTTT	CATREQGATEAFF
TRBD1	TRBV15	NA	TRBJ2-5	TGTGCCACCAGCAGTCGACCACAGGGGGCGGAGACCCAGTACTTC	CATSSRPQGAETQYF
NA	TRBV6-5	few	TRBJ1-6	TGTGCCAGCAGTTACTCTTCCAGTATCAATTCACCCCTCCACTTT	CASSYSSSINSPLHF
NA	TRBV4-1	NA	TRBJ1-5	TGCGCCAGCAGCCAAGATCTTTTAGGCCCCCTTTCACCGGGGCAGCCCCAGCATTTT	CASSQDLLGPLSPGQPQHF
NA	TRBV5-6	NA	TRBJ2-7	TGTGCCAGCAGCTTGAATACAGGCACCCTTTCCTACGAGCAGTACTTC	CASSLNTGTLSYEQYF
NA	TRBV2	few	TRBJ1-5	TGTGCCAGCAGTGAGTACACCAATCAGCCCCAGCATTTT	CASSEYTNQPQHF
TRBD1	TRBV24-1	NA	TRBJ2-7	TGTGCCACCGCAGACAGGGGAAGGGGAGAGCAGTACTTC	CATADRGRGEQYF
TRBD1	TRBV11-2	once	TRBJ1-1	TGTGCCAGCAGCCGCTACCAGGGGGCCTACACTGAAGCTTTCTTT	CASSRYQGAYTEAFF
NA	TRBV19	once	TRBJ2-6	TGTGCCAGTAGTACCCCCAGGGTCCCTGGGGCCAACGTCCTGACTTTC	CASSTPRVPGANVLTF
NA	TRBV5-1	NA	TRBJ2-7	TGCGCCAGCAGCTTGGACAGGGGGGGCGAGCAGTACTTC	CASSLDRGGEQYF
TRBD2	TRBV5-1	NA	TRBJ2-7	TGCGCCAGCAGCCCAACTAGCGGGAGGACCTCCTACGAGCAGTACTTC	CASSPTSGRTSYEQYF
TRBD2	TRBV7-9	once	TRBJ2-1	TGTGCCAGCAGCCTAGTCGGCGGGAGCTCCTACAATGAGCAGTTCTTC	CASSLVGGSSYNEQFF
NA	TRBV7-9	NA	TRBJ2-5	TGTGCCAGCGCAACTCAGGAGGGATTGGGGACCCAGTACTTC	CASATQEGLGTQYF
TRBD1	TRBV2	NA	TRBJ2-2	TGTGCCAGCGGGGACAGAAACACCGGGGAGCTGTTTTTT	CASGDRNTGELFF
TRBD2	TRBV6-5	NA	TRBJ2-7	TGTGCCAGCAGGAGACTAGCGGCAACCTACGAGCAGTACTTC	CASRRLAATYEQYF
NA	TRBV2	NA	TRBJ1-1	TGTGCCAGCAGAGCCGGGACACTAAACACTGAAGCTTTCTTT	CASRAGTLNTEAFF
NA	TRBV27	once	TRBJ2-7	TGTGCCAGCAGTATGTCTAGCAGCTTCTACGAGCAGTACTTC	CASSMSSSFYEQYF
TRBD1	TRBV28	NA	TRBJ2-3	TGTGCCAGCAGTTCGGGACAGGATTTCACAGATACGCAGTATTTT	CASSSGQDFTDTQYF
NA	TRBV11-3	NA	TRBJ2-5	TGTGCCAGCAGCTTAGGGCACTATGAGACCCAGTACTTC	CASSLGHYETQYF
TRBD1	TRBV18	NA	TRBJ1-3	TGTGCCAGCTCGGCAGGGACAGGCTCTGGAAACACCATATATTTT	CASSAGTGSGNTIYF
NA	TRBV29-1	NA	TRBJ1-2	TGCAGCGTACCGGGACACCGAGGGGGCTACACCTTC	CSVPGHRGGYTF
NA	TRBV19	NA	TRBJ1-3	TGTGCCAGTAAGACCTCAGGGGCCTCTGGAAACACCATATATTTT	CASKTSGASGNTIYF
TRBD1	TRBV28	NA	TRBJ1-5	TGTGCCAGCAGTCTGACAGGGAGCAATCAGCCCCAGCATTTT	CASSLTGSNQPQHF
NA	TRBV7-9	once	TRBJ2-3	TGTGCCAGCAGCCGAGGAACAGATACGCAGTATTTT	CASSRGTDTQYF
NA	TRBV19	NA	TRBJ2-6	TGTGCCAGTAGCCAGGGGCGAGTTGGGGCCAACGTCCTGACTTTC	CASSQGRVGANVLTF
NA	TRBV4-1	NA	TRBJ2-5	TGCGCCAGCAGCCAAGAACTGAGCAACCAAGAGACCCAGTACTTC	CASSQELSNQETQYF
NA	TRBV6-6	NA	TRBJ2-7	TGTGCCAGCAGTTCCGGGTCGTTTTACGAGCAGTACTTC	CASSSGSFYEQYF
NA	TRBV9	NA	TRBJ2-1	TGTGCCAGCAGCGTAATGCCCCAGGGGTCAGAGGGTGAGCAGTTCTTC	CASSVMPQGSEGEQFF
NA	TRBV5-1	NA	TRBJ2-5	TGCGCCAGCAGCATAGGACACACAGAGGCGGAGACCCAGTACTTC	CASSIGHTEAETQYF
TRBD1	TRBV7-3	NA	TRBJ1-1	TGTGCCAGCAGCTCCCAGGGGGATATGAACACTGAAGCTTTCTTT	CASSSQGDMNTEAFF
NA	TRBV3-1/TRBV3-2	NA	TRBJ1-5	TGTGCCAGCAGCCAAGATCTAAGACATAGTAAGCCCCAGCATTTT	CASSQDLRHSKPQHF
TRBD1	TRBV28	few	TRBJ2-7	TGTGCCAGCAGTTGGGACAGGGGGTCCTACGAGCAGTACTTC	CASSWDRGSYEQYF
TRBD1	TRBV18	NA	TRBJ1-1	TGTGCCAGCTCACTAACAGGGGCTGGGGAGTACACTGAAGCTTTCTTT	CASSLTGAGEYTEAFF
NA	TRBV9	NA	TRBJ1-1	TGTGCCAGCAGCGTAGGGCAGATCAACACTGAAGCTTTCTTT	CASSVGQINTEAFF
NA	TRBV30	NA	TRBJ1-1	TGTGCCTGGAGTGGAGGGACTACGGTGGCTTTCTTT	CAWSGGTTVAFF
TRBD1	TRBV6-5	NA	TRBJ2-2	TGTGCCAGCAGTTGGGACAGCACCTACTCCACCGGGGAGCTGTTTTTT	CASSWDSTYSTGELFF
NA	TRBV5-1	NA	TRBJ2-3	TGCGCCAGCAGCTCACGTAGCAGTAGCACAGATACGCAGTATTTT	CASSSRSSSTDTQYF
NA	TRBV28	NA	TRBJ2-3	TGTGCCAGCAGTTCGACAGGAGAAGCGCAAGGTACGCAGTATTTT	CASSSTGEAQGTQYF
NA	TRBV3-1/TRBV3-2	few	TRBJ2-7	TGTGCCAGCAGCCAGGGCAGTGATTACGAGCAGTACTTC	CASSQGSDYEQYF
NA	TRBV11-2	NA	TRBJ2-7	TGTGCCAGCAGCCCCCAAAAGGGGGACGAGCAGTACTTC	CASSPQKGDEQYF
NA	TRBV7-9	few	TRBJ1-1	TGTGCCAGCAGCCTAACCGGGGGAGAGGGAGCTTTCTTT	CASSLTGGEGAFF
TRBD1	TRBV28	once	TRBJ2-5	TGTGCCAGCAGTTTATCCCCCACCGACAGGGGACAAGAGACCCAGTACTTC	CASSLSPTDRGQETQYF
NA	TRBV12-3/TRBV12-4	NA	TRBJ1-4	TGTGCCAGCAGTTTTTCCCAGGGAAGGAAACTGTTTTTT	CASSFSQGRKLFF
TRBD2	TRBV27	NA	TRBJ2-1	TGTGCCGCTTCGCCTAGCGGACACAATGAGCAGTTCTTC	CAASPSGHNEQFF